This TCR beta chain was recorded in a study of neurological immune-mediated disorders (dated by TCRdb to about 2019). Background on the whole study: Peripheral blood TCR-beta repertoires from patients with HTLV-I-associated myelopathy (HAM/TSP), patients with multiple sclerosis, and healthy controls were compared in the study using UMI-based sequencing. The approximately 99 TCR-beta libraries included longitudinal samples, technical triplicates and paired sorted CD4+ and CD8+ T-cell subsets alongside PBMC samples. The cohort included some 66 subjects: some 15 with HAM/TSP, roughly 35 with multiple sclerosis, and around 20 healthy controls. Study-wide findings and limitations: TCR clonal expansion was highest in HAM/TSP patients and lowest in MS patients, with MS patients falling below even healthy controls. No identical CDR3 amino acid sequences were found to be shared among expanded clones across subjects, suggesting that TCR-beta repertoires were private in all groups.

Libraries from unsorted PBMCs were made from 2 million PBMCs kept in RNAlater at -80 degrees C until RNA extraction. Peripheral blood was subjected to Ficoll-Hypaque density gradient centrifugation to isolate PBMCs, which were then cryopreserved in liquid nitrogen. The CDR3 starts with the cysteine, ends with the phenylalanine, and has 13 residues. The retained sequence is limited to the CDR3, 39 bases, with the frame set at the first base. The V and J ends are trimmed by 3 bases and 6 bases, leaving 12 bases between them. Looking up the germline V gene (reference sequence) yields CDR1 DFQATT and CDR2 SNEGSKA. This clonotype was picked up many times. What antigen it recognizes has not been identified. The record has no base qualities; no much larger clone is one base away. To synthesize cDNA, template-switch 5'RACE was performed with a primer carrying a 10-nucleotide random unique molecular identifier so that each TCR transcript was tagged. Every sequencing run covered 15-18 subjects and yielded more than 170 million TCR-beta sequences. The RNeasy kit was used for extraction of total RNA. Using the KAPA Real-time Library Amplification kit, TCR-beta VDJ regions were amplified with primers for the TCR constant region and the 5'RACE anchor. Sample indexes and Illumina adaptors were added in a first PCR, after which library yield was increased in a second PCR. After Ampure bead purification, the TCR product of roughly 650 bp was size-selected on a 2% E-gel SizeSelection system. Library quality was checked on a Bioanalyzer, concentration was measured with Qubit, and libraries were quantified with the Kapa Library Quantification kit before pooling. Paired-end 2 x 150 bp sequencing of the libraries was performed on an Illumina HiSeq 2500. To increase sequence diversity, about 24-32% phiX was spiked into each library pool. In the paper's pipeline: The quality-filtered reads were processed with the UMI-based MiGEC pipeline, whose error correction step removed more than 80% of the raw TCR sequences. VDJ genes were aligned to IMGT germline references, and clonotypes were defined by unique CDR3 amino acid sequence plus V-J genes. Clonal expansion, Shannon diversity, and CDR3 relatedness (CalcPairwiseDistances, ClusterSamples) were evaluated with VDJtools, and phylogenetic trees were built with CLCbio workbench. Using coefficient-of-variation modelling across technical triplicates, the study counted a clone as expanded if it had at least 8 unique UMIs. TCRdb redid the processing of the public reads, applying fastp at Q25 and MiXCR, and retained in-frame beta chains. CDR3 protein sequences are deduplicated, and each keeps its most common genes and DNA. TCRdb's processing, not the study's, gives the V and J calls here. Here the sample has fewer than 65,000 distinct CDR3 sequences; under 13% occur a single time. The leading ten clones occupy about 5.4% of the sample.

The rearranged segments are TRBV20-1 and TRBJ1-5; the D segment could be TRBD1, given 6 matching bases. The sequenced sample consisted of PBMCs. The source of this sequence is an older man with HTLV-1-associated myelopathy (HAM/TSP). The CDR3 region: CSASPQGVQPQHF. In nucleotides, the sequence is TGCAGTGCTAGTCCACAGGGCGTTCAGCCCCAGCATTTT.